These 6 T cell receptor beta chains were sequenced from one sample in a study of molecular identifiers for immune sequencing clone quantification. TCRdb re-called the PCR reads with MiXCR, one entry per CDR3 protein. The table includes approximately 97,000 distinct CDR3 sequences, more than 20% detected once. The sequencing sample was made of naive CD8+ T cells from blood, with Jurkat cell RNA spiked in. As for subset: FACS-sorted CD8+CD4-CCR7+CD45RA+ naive T cells. These receptor sequences come from a human donor in good health. Some libraries in this study had Jurkat cell RNA spiked in.

About this clonotype itself: This clone may be a read error of a much larger clone one base away. V and J are TRBV10-3 and TRBJ2-3, with D possibly being TRBD1 (6 bases). The CDR3 contains 16 residues. Per germline, CDR1 ENHRY and CDR2 SYGVKD. In nucleotides, the CDR3 is TGTGCCATCAGTGAGTCGAACAGGGTGGGCTCAGATGCGCAGTATTTT. This gives the protein CAISESNRVGSDAQYF.

Concerning this clonotype: Given a much more abundant clone one base away, this may be a read error. The chain couples TRBV6-5 to TRBJ2-7, with 11 positions matching TRBD2. The CDR3 has 13 amino acids. Germline values: CDR1 MNHEY, CDR2 SVGAGI. J gave up 9 bases and V 6 bases, and 7 bases lay outside the gene matches. The CDR3: CASRLAGGGGQYF. As DNA, the CDR3 is TGTGCCAGCAGATTAGCGGGAGGGGGCGGGCAGTACTTC.

This clonotype was detected ten times or more. The chain combines TRBV5-1 with TRBJ2-3, with TRBD2 matching over 9 bases. The germline V gene has CDR1 SGHRS and CDR2 YFSETQ. This CDR3 comprises 15 residues. V lost 2 bases to trimming and J lost 2 bases; unmatched junction nucleotides: 3. The CDR3 sequence: CASSFSGGATDTQYF. CDR3 bases: TGCGCCAGCAGCTTTAGCGGGGGAGCCACAGATACGCAGTATTTT.

In the case of this clonotype: A read error may account for a junction end that differs from germline. This sequence joins TRBV3-1 and TRBJ2-1; D unresolved. Germline V lookup: CDR1 LGHDT, CDR2 YNNKEL (reference sequence). The CDR3 has 15 amino acids. CDR3 in amino acids: CVSSQSPLLAEEQFF. The DNA for the CDR3 is TGTGTCAGCAGCCAAAGTCCCCTCCTGGCGGAGGAGCAGTTCTTC.

Ten or more counts support this clonotype. The chain uses TRBV30 and TRBJ1-4, with D maybe TRBD1 (5 bases). Trimming removed 3 bases from V and 6 bases from J, with 14 bases in between. CDR1 and CDR2 from the germline V gene are GTSNPN and SVGIG (reference sequence). CDR3 length equals 14 residues. In DNA, the CDR3 is TGTGCCTGGAGAGAATGGGGCGAAGATGAAAAACTGTTTTTT. Its protein is CAWREWGEDEKLFF.

Points on this clonotype: This may stem from a read error, because a much larger clone lies one nucleotide away. The V gene is TRBV7-6, the J gene TRBJ1-1; TRBD1 is a possible D gene (6 bases). The CDR3 is made up of 16 amino acids. The V and J ends lost 8 bases and 5 bases respectively, with 24 bases between them. CDR1 is SGHVS and CDR2 is FNYEAQ in the germline V gene. CDR3 sequence (DNA): TGTGCCAGCGGCTCGCAACCCGGACAGCGAGGGACTGAAGCTTTCTTT. This translates into CASGSQPGQRGTEAFF.